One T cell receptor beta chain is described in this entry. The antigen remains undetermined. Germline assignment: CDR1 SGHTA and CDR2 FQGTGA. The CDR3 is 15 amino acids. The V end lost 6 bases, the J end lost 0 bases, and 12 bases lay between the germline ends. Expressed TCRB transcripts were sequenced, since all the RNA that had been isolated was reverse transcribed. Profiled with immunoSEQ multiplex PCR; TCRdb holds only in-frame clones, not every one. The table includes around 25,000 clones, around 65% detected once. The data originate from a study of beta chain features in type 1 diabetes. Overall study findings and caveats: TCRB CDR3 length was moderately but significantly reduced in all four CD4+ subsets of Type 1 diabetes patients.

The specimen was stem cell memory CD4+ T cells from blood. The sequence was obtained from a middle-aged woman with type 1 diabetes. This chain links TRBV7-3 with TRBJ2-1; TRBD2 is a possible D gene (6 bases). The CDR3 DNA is TGTGCCAGCAGTCTCGGGAGTAGCTCCTACAATGAGCAGTTCTTC. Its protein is CASSLGSSSYNEQFF.